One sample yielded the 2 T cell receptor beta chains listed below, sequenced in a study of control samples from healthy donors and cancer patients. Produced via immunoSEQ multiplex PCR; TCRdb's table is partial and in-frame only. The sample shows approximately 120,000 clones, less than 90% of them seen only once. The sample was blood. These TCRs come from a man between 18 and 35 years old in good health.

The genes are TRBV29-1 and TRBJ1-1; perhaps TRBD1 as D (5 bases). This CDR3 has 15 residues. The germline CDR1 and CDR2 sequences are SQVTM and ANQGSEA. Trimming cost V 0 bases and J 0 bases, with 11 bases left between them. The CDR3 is CSVEDLQGLNTEAFF. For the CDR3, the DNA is TGCAGCGTTGAAGATCTTCAGGGCCTGAACACTGAAGCTTTCTTT.

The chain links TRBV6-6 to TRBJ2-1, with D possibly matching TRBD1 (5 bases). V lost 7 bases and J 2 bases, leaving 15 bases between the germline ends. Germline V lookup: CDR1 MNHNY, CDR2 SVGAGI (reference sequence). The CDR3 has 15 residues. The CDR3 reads CASTGSRGTYNEQFF. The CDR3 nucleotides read TGTGCCAGCACAGGCAGTAGGGGAACCTACAATGAGCAGTTCTTC.